The 24 T cell receptor beta chains listed next were all sequenced from one sample in a study of CD8+ T cells in alopecia areata. Extracted from the samples, RNA was reverse transcribed into cDNA to serve as the sequencing template. The data were produced by immunoSEQ multiplex PCR, yet TCRdb's version contains in-frame clones alone and is incomplete. In the table there are 110,000 to 150,000 clones, around 60% of which are singletons. Sequencing used CD4+ T cells sorted from blood, obtained at week 0. The source is a human donor with alopecia areata.

This chain joins TRBV6-5 and TRBJ2-2; TRBD1 aligns across 8 bases. CDR1 and CDR2 (germline): MNHEY, SVGAGI. The CDR3 length is 14 residues. V trimming: 6 bases; J trimming: 6 bases; junction bases outside the gene matches: 6. CDR3 amino acids: CASSQDRAAGELFF. CDR3 sequence (DNA): TGTGCCAGCAGCCAGGACAGGGCGGCCGGGGAGCTGTTTTTT.

The rearrangement joins TRBV18 to TRBJ2-6; D is undetermined. Germline V lookup: CDR1 KGHSH, CDR2 LQKENI. The CDR3 extends over 14 amino acids. V lost 3 bases to trimming and J lost 1 base, with 4 bases between them. In DNA, the CDR3 is TGTGCCAGCTCACCGGGATCTGGGGCCAACGTCCTGACTTTC. This codes for CASSPGSGANVLTF. Based on the CDR3 plus reference TRBV18 and TRBJ2-6, the full variable domain is NAGVMQNPRHLVRRRGQEARLRCSPMKGHSHVYWYRQLPEEGLKFMVYLQKENIIDESGMPKERFSAEFPKEGPSILRIQQVVRGDSAAYFCASSPGSGANVLTFGAGSRLTVL.

This clone was found a few times. This chain uses TRBV29-1 with TRBJ1-2, with 7 bases that match TRBD1. This CDR3 has 13 amino acids. J lost 4 bases, V lost 3 bases, and 5 bases had no gene match. Germline V gene sequence: CDR1 SQVTM, CDR2 ANQGSEA. CDR3 bases: TGCAGCGTTGATGGACAGGAGGTCTATGGCTACACCTTC. Amino acid sequence: CSVDGQEVYGYTF.

The chain is built from TRBV4-2 and TRBJ2-7, with TRBD1 matching 9 bases. CDR3 length: 14 residues. Germline CDR1 and CDR2: LGHNA and YNFKEQ. V shed 2 bases and J 9 bases; nucleotides not matched to a gene: 8. CDR3 DNA sequence: TGTGCCAGCAGCCAATCGGGACAGGGAAGTGGGCAGTACTTC. Translated: CASSQSGQGSGQYF.

Here the CDR3 reads CAWSVPGAFSTDTQYF. For the CDR3, the DNA is TGTGCCTGGAGTGTACCAGGAGCGTTTAGCACAGATACGCAGTATTTT. This sequence joins TRBV30 and TRBJ2-3; D remains unclear. The CDR3 is 16 amino acids. Germline V CDR1 and CDR2: GTSNPN, SVGIG (reference sequence). Trimming removed 0 bases at V and 0 bases at J, with 13 bases between.

This chain links TRBV5-1 with TRBJ2-5, with TRBD2 matching 14 bases. Germline CDR1 SGHRS, CDR2 YFSETQ. V was pared by 4 bases and J by 4 bases, with 9 bases of the junction left unmatched. The CDR3 covers 17 residues. CDR3 sequence: CASSPAGTSGGTETQYF. The CDR3 DNA follows: TGCGCCAGCAGCCCGGCCGGGACTAGCGGGGGCACAGAGACCCAGTACTTC.

The chain carries TRBV7-8 and TRBJ2-6, with unresolved D. Germline CDR1 reads SGHVS; CDR2 reads FQNEAQ. V was shortened by 1 base and J by 0 bases, with 13 bases between the two germline ends. The CDR3 spans 18 residues. The CDR3 coding sequence is TGTGCCAGCAGCTTAGTACTGTACTATGGCTCTGGGGCCAACGTCCTGACTTTC. It encodes CASSLVLYYGSGANVLTF.

In this sample, this clone turned up a few times. V is TRBV11-2 and J is TRBJ2-2; 7 bases fit TRBD1. The CDR3 length is 16 residues. J lost 4 bases, V lost 5 bases, and 10 bases had no gene match. Germline loops: CDR1 SGHAT, CDR2 FQNNGV. In DNA form, the CDR3 reads TGTGCCAGCAGCCAACTTAGGGGGCCAACCACCGGGGAGCTGTTTTTT. This sequence encodes CASSQLRGPTTGELFF.

About this clone: The same CDR3 can be traced to other DNA sequences in this sample. The J gene is TRBJ2-7, the V gene TRBV29-1; no clear D. The CDR3 consists of 12 residues. Trimming took off 4 bases at V and 0 bases at J, with 7 bases between the two ends. Germline CDR1 SQVTM, CDR2 ANQGSEA. Here the CDR3 reads CSVVVSSYEQYF. The CDR3, as DNA: TGCAGCGTTGTAGTGAGCTCCTACGAGCAGTACTTC.

The chain recombines TRBV4-3 with TRBJ1-2; D is ambiguous. V shed 3 bases and J shed 6 bases, with 14 bases lying between them. Germline V gene data show CDR1 as LGHNA and CDR2 as YSLEER. There are 14 residues in the CDR3. CDR3 nucleotides: TGCGCCAGCAGCCATCTGGACGGGTCCAATGGCTACACCTTC. Translation: CASSHLDGSNGYTF.

This clone was seen a few times. The rearrangement joins TRBV19 to TRBJ2-3, with 7 bases aligning to TRBD1. Germline V lookup: CDR1 LNHDA, CDR2 SQIVND (reference sequence). V dropped 2 bases and J dropped 2; count of bases not matched to a gene: 4. CDR3 length equals 15 residues. This chain's CDR3 is CASSIKTGFTDTQYF. The CDR3 DNA sequence: TGTGCCAGTAGTATAAAGACAGGGTTCACAGATACGCAGTATTTT.

This chain joins TRBV18 and TRBJ2-5; D call uncertain. The CDR3 extends over 14 amino acids. Germline V gene lookup returns CDR1 KGHSH and CDR2 LQKENI. The V and J ends lost 1 base and 1 base respectively, with 7 bases between them. The CDR3 bases are TGTGCCAGCTCACCACGGGCAGGCCAAGAGACCCAGTACTTC. Residues: CASSPRAGQETQYF.

This chain uses TRBV29-1 with TRBJ1-3; D is perhaps TRBD1 (6 bases). The V and J ends lost 7 bases and 4 bases respectively, with 14 bases between them. The CDR3 totals 13 residues. Germline-derived CDR1 and CDR2 are SQVTM and ANQGSEA. Written as DNA, the CDR3 is TGCAGCGCCCGGGGAGGGGGAGGAAACACCATATATTTT. Translated, it gives CSARGGGGNTIYF.

Only one count was recorded for this clone. The chain recombines TRBV28 with TRBJ1-5; no clear D. The germline V gene encodes CDR1 MDHEN and CDR2 SYDVKM. V lost 5 bases to trimming and J lost 7 bases, with 12 bases between them. The CDR3 has 13 amino acids. The CDR3 coding sequence is TGTGCCAGCAGTGTCGAGGGTTGGCAGCCCCAGCATTTT. The encoded protein is CASSVEGWQPQHF.

The rearrangement links TRBV9 to TRBJ2-7; 9 positions agree with TRBD1. Unmatched junction bases numbered 13, after V lost 1 base and J lost 5 bases. This CDR3 is 17 amino acids long. Germline V gene sequence: CDR1 SGDLS, CDR2 YYNGEE. CDR3: CASSVTAWRDRDHEQYF. CDR3 nucleotides: TGTGCCAGCAGCGTAACTGCTTGGAGGGACAGGGACCACGAGCAGTACTTC.

The gene calls are TRBV4-1 and TRBJ1-1; no definite D call. Trimming removed 6 bases at V and 0 bases at J, with 8 bases between. The CDR3 is made up of 13 amino acids. Germline loops: CDR1 MGHRA, CDR2 YSYEKL. CDR3 nucleotide sequence: TGCGCCAGCAGAAGACTGATGAACACTGAAGCTTTCTTT. Encoded protein: CASRRLMNTEAFF.

The chain employs TRBV7-2 and TRBJ2-7; D not resolved. The CDR3 covers 12 residues. The germline V and J ends were trimmed by 5 bases and 0 bases, with 5 bases remaining between them. The germline V gene encodes CDR1 SGHTA and CDR2 FQGNSA. The CDR3 nucleotides are TGTGCCAGCAGCGGCAGCTCCTACGAGCAGTACTTC. Amino acid sequence: CASSGSSYEQYF. Complete variable domain (other parts from reference TRBV7-2 and TRBJ2-7): GAGVSQSPSNKVTEKGKDVELRCDPISGHTALYWYRQSLGQGLEFLIYFQGNSAPDKSGLPSDRFSAERTGGSVSTLTIQRTQQEDSAVYLCASSGSSYEQYFGPGTRLTVT.

This clone has only one observation. J is TRBJ1-2 and V is TRBV4-1; 7 positions match TRBD1. The CDR3 sequence is 14 residues long. Germline CDR1 and CDR2: MGHRA and YSYEKL. V lost 1 base, J lost 4 bases, and 3 bases stayed unmatched. CDR3 loop: CASSQAGQTYGYTF. Written as DNA, the CDR3 is TGCGCCAGCAGCCAAGCGGGACAGACCTATGGCTACACCTTC.

This clone was counted once. The chain combines TRBV5-1 with TRBJ2-2; unclear D gene. This CDR3 has 12 amino acids. Germline V gene sequence: CDR1 SGHRS, CDR2 YFSETQ. V lost 0 bases and J 6 bases, leaving 3 bases between the germline ends. The CDR3 bases are TGCGCCAGCAGCTTGGCGCCCGGGGAGCTGTTTTTT. Its protein is CASSLAPGELFF.

Only a few counts were recorded for this clone. The rearrangement links TRBV7-2 to TRBJ2-1, with a possible D match to TRBD2 (6 bases). CDR1 is SGHTA, CDR2 FQGNSA, per germline. V dropped 3 bases and J dropped 3 bases, with 12 bases sitting between them. The CDR3 spans 15 residues. The CDR3 DNA is TGTGCCAGCAGCTTTTTTGGGGGGAGCTACAATGAGCAGTTCTTC. It is translated as CASSFFGGSYNEQFF.

In this sample, this clone turned up a few times. The V and J genes are TRBV29-1 and TRBJ2-1; 8 bases agree with TRBD2. The CDR3 has 13 amino acids. The V gene's germline CDR1 is SQVTM and CDR2 ANQGSEA. Trimming at V came to 4 bases and at J to 6 bases, leaving 5 bases not matched to a gene. The CDR3 spells CSVGYGGGNEQFF. The CDR3 coding sequence is TGCAGCGTTGGGTACGGGGGGGGCAATGAGCAGTTCTTC.

This sequence joins TRBV7-9 and TRBJ2-7; D call uncertain. The CDR3 runs to 8 residues. Germline CDR1 is SEHNR and CDR2 is FQNEAQ (reference sequence). V dropped 7 bases and J dropped 10 bases, with 5 bases sitting between them. CDR3 nucleotide sequence: TGTGCCAGCATGGCACAGTACTTC. Translation gives CASMAQYF.

The chain employs TRBV5-6 and TRBJ2-6, with no clear D. Germline V gene sequence: CDR1 SGHDT, CDR2 YYEEEE. V gave up 0 bases and J gave up 4 bases, with 5 bases separating them. There are 14 residues in the CDR3. The CDR3 coding sequence is TGTGCCAGCAGCTTGGCGGGCGGGGCCAACGTCCTGACTTTC. Protein product: CASSLAGGANVLTF.

The chain employs TRBV6-1 and TRBJ1-2; TRBD1 matches 7 bases. CDR1 MNHNS and CDR2 SASEGT come from the germline V gene. This CDR3 has 15 residues. Losses at the gene ends were 5 bases for V and 4 bases for J; bases not matched to a gene: 10. CDR3 region: CASSPRQGVGYGYTF. The CDR3 nucleotides are TGTGCCAGCAGTCCAAGACAGGGAGTGGGCTATGGCTACACCTTC.